These T cell receptor beta chains were read from a single sample in a study of spatial heterogeneity in lung cancer. TCRdb independently ran MiXCR on the 5' RACE reads; one entry per CDR3 protein. Of some 46,000 distinct CDR3 sequences listed, 12% were seen once; the top ten hold approximately 30%. The starting material was PBMCs, obtained at follow-up. All receptors come from a male donor with early-stage non-small cell lung cancer. The conserved cysteine and the conserved F or W are not part of the CDR3 here. Fields, in order: V gene, CDR3 length, CDR3 protein.

TRBV18 13 ASSPWGQGDTEAF
TRBV5-1 10 ASSSEGGEQY
TRBV29-1 12 SVEVQGAYNEQF
TRBV5-4 14 ASSPDRAGMNEKLF
TRBV29-1 8 SVGQETQY
TRBV27 14 ASTQTPAGRNTEAF
TRBV6-2/TRBV6-3 9 ASSTHPGYT
TRBV5-5 12 ASSLALREYEQY
TRBV7-9 12 ASSFASGSLEQY
TRBV5-1 13 ASSRIGGSTDTQY
TRBV12-3/TRBV12-4 11 ASSPGGPDTQY
TRBV7-2 12 ASSLGVSNQPQH